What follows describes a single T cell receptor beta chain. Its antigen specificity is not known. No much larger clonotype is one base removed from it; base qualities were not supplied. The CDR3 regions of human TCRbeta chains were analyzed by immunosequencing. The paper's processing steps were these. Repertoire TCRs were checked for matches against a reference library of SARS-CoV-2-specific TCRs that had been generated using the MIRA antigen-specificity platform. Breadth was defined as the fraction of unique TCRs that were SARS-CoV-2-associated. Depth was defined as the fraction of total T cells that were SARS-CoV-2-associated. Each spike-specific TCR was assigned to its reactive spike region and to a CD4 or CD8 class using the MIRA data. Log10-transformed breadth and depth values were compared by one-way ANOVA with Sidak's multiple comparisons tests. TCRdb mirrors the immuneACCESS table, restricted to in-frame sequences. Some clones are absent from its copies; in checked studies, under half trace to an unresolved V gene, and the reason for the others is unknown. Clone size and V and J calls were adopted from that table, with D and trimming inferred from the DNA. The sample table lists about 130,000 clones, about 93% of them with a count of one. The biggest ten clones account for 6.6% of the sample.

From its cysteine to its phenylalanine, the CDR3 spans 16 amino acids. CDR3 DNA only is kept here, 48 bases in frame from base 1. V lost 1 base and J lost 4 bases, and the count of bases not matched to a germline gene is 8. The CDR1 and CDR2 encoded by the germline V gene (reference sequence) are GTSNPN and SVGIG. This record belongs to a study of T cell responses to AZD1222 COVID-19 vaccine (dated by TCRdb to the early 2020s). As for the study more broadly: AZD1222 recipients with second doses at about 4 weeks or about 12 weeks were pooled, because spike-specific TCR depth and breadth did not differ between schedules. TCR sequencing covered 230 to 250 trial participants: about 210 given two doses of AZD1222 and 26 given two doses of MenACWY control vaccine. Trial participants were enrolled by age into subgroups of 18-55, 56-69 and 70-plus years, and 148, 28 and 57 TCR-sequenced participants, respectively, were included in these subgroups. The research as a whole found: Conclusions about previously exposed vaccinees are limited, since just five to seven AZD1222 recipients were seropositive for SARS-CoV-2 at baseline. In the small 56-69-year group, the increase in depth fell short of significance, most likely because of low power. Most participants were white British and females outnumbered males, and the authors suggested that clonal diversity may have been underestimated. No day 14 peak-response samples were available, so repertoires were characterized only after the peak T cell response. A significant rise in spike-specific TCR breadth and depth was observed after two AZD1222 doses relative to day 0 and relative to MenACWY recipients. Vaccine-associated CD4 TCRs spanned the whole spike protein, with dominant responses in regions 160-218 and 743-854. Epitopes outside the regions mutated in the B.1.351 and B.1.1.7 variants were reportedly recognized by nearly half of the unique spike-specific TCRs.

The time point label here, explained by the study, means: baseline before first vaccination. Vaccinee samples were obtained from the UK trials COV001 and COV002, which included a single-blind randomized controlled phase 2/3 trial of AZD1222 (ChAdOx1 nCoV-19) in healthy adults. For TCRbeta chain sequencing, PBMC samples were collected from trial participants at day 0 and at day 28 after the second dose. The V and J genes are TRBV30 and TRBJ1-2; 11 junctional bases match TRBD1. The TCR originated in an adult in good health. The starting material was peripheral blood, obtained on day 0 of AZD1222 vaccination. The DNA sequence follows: TGTGCCTGGAGTGGAGGACAGGGGGCGGACGTCTATGGCTACACCTTC. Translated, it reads CAWSGGQGADVYGYTF.